The rows below give T cell receptor beta chains drawn from one sample of a study of molecular identifiers for immune sequencing clone quantification. MiXCR, applied by TCRdb to the PCR reads, yields one record per CDR3 protein. The sample lists 45,000 to 55,000 distinct CDR3 sequences; 35% to 40% were seen once. The sequencing sample was made of naive CD8+ T cells from blood, with Jurkat cell RNA spiked in. The receptor set was obtained from a human donor in good health. Some libraries in this study had Jurkat cell RNA spiked in. CDR3s leave out the opening cysteine and the closing phenylalanine or tryptophan. The size of a clone is reported for some rows only, either as once, few or many, or as a class for expanded clones.

size	V	J	CDR3
once	TRBV7-9	TRBJ2-7	ASCGGGFRGRYYEQY
many	TRBV9	TRBJ2-2	ASSVVGERAGELF
many	TRBV7-8	TRBJ2-3	ASSYPLEGSSTDTQY
once	TRBV11-2	TRBJ2-3	ASSIGGDTQY
NA	TRBV7-9	TRBJ2-7	ASSPEV
NA	TRBV27	TRBJ2-3	ASSPEAPDTQY
NA	TRBV7-8	TRBJ2-3	ASSLARTGRSDTQY
NA	TRBV4-2	TRBJ2-1	ASSQVGFASGRVGEQF
once	TRBV4-3	TRBJ2-1	ASSQVPGGIDEQF
NA	TRBV7-9	TRBJ2-7	ASSFGGPFEQY
NA	TRBV5-4	TRBJ2-3	ASRHLSAPPRTQY
many	TRBV14	TRBJ2-5	ASSHGPGLSGEYQETQY
NA	TRBV27	TRBJ1-5	ASSLVRGRNQPQH
many	TRBV11-2	TRBJ2-3	ASSLALAGKTDTQY
few	TRBV7-9	TRBJ1-6	ASSSQGASHNSPLH
NA	TRBV20-1	TRBJ2-2	SALTPLGSQV
few	TRBV6-2/TRBV6-3	TRBJ2-7	ASRSRNYEQY
many	TRBV28	TRBJ2-2	ATHPGTSQAGELF
many	TRBV4-2	TRBJ2-4	ASSQLSGPENIQY
NA	TRBV7-9	TRBJ1-4	ASSFEPATNEKLL
NA	TRBV6-6	TRBJ2-7	ASSYSLAGEQY
NA	TRBV7-9	TRBJ2-7	ASSLPRDITYEQY
NA	TRBV11-2	TRBJ1-1	ASSLWGPTEAF
few	TRBV7-8	TRBJ1-2	ASSLARQGQHYGYT
few	TRBV27	TRBJ2-2	ASSLSSRVGTGELF
few	TRBV6-1	TRBJ1-1	ASRRTVVNTEAF
medium-sized	TRBV7-8	TRBJ2-7	ASSWLRPEQY
NA	TRBV20-1	TRBJ2-3	SAKTGNTDTQN
NA	TRBV9	TRBJ1-4	ASSEDGVNEKLF
NA	TRBV13	TRBJ2-7	ASHGSLAYEQY
few	TRBV6-2/TRBV6-3	TRBJ2-1	ASSSRLAGGYEQF
once	TRBV7-9	TRBJ2-7	ASSLVFSGPAYEQY
NA	TRBV20-1	TRBJ2-5	SGERPGAPTQY
few	TRBV4-2	TRBJ2-7	ASSPSSGSYEQY
many	TRBV20-1	TRBJ1-2	SSGEDYGYT
few	TRBV3-1	TRBJ1-2	ASSLRIQGYSDGYT
many	TRBV13	TRBJ2-7	ASSLATYEQY
NA	TRBV29-1	TRBJ2-2	SAYSGLHYTGELF
many	TRBV5-5	TRBJ2-7	ASSLTGALGEQY
many	TRBV20-1	TRBJ2-7	SAPPGGQGPYEQY
few	TRBV4-3	TRBJ2-1	ASRRDATSVYNEQF
NA	TRBV27	TRBJ2-5	ASSTTGTTYQETQY
NA	TRBV7-6	TRBJ2-1	ASSLGENEQF
NA	TRBV14	TRBJ2-7	ASSQFLLGTGGAEQY
many	TRBV28	TRBJ2-7	ASSLPPWSYEQY
NA	TRBV25-1	TRBJ2-5	ASSELISLEETQY
NA	TRBV5-1	TRBJ1-2	ASSLRDSASGYGYT
NA	TRBV7-2	TRBJ2-7	ASSRPASYEQY
few	TRBV4-3	TRBJ2-7	ASSQANRGYEQY
many	TRBV5-5	TRBJ2-7	ASSLATGYYEQY
many	TRBV29-1	TRBJ2-2	SAPLAGELF
few	TRBV10-3	TRBJ2-2	AASTGQGRDTGELF
NA	TRBV4-1	TRBJ2-7	ASKVRWHSYEQY